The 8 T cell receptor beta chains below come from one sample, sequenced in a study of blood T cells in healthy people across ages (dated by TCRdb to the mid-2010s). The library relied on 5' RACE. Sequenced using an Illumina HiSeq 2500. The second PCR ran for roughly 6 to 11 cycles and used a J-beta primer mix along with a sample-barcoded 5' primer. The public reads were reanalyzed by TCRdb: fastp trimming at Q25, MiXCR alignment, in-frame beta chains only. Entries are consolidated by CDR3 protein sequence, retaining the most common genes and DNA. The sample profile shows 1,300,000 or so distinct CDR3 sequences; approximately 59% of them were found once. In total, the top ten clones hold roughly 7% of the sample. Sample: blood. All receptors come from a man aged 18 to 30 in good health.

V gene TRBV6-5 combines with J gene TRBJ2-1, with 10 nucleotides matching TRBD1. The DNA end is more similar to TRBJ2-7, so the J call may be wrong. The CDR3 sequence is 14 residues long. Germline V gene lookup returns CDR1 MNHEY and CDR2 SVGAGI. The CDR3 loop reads CASRTRQGADEQYF. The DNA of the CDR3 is TGTGCCAGCAGGACCCGACAGGGGGCGGACGAGCAGTACTTC.

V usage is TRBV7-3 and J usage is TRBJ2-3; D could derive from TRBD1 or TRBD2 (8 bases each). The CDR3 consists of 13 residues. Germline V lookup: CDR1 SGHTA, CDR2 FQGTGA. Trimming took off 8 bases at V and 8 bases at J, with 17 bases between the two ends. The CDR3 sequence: CASGLATGGTQYF. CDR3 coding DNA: TGTGCCAGCGGACTAGCCACAGGGGGTACGCAGTATTTT.

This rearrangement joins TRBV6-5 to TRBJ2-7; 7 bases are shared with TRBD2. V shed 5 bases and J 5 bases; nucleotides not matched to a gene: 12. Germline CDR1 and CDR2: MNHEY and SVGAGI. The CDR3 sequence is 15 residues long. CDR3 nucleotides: TGTGCCAGCAGTCAAAAGCGGGACCCTTGGAACGAGCAGTACTTC. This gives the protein CASSQKRDPWNEQYF.

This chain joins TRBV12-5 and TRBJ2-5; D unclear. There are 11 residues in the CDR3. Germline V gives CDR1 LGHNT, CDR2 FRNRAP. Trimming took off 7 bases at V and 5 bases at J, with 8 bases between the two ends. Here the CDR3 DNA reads TGTGCTAGTGCCCTGAAGGAGACCCAGTACTTC. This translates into CASALKETQYF.

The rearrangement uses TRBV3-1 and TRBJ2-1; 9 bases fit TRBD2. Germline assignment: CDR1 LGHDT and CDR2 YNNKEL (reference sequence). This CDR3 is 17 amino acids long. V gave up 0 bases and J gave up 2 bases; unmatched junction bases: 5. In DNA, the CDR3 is TGTGCCAGCAGCCAAGATCTGCCTAGCGGGACCTACAATGAGCAGTTCTTC. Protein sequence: CASSQDLPSGTYNEQFF.

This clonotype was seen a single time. CDR3 loop: CSVAADANTGELFF. In DNA, the CDR3 is TGCAGCGTTGCGGCAGATGCGAACACCGGGGAGCTGTTTTTT. The V call is TRBV29-1, the J call TRBJ2-2; no reliable D call. The V end lost 4 bases, the J end lost 0 bases, and 9 bases lay between the germline ends. The CDR3 runs to 14 residues. The germline V gene has CDR1 SQVTM and CDR2 ANQGSEA.

The CDR3 region is CASGEGSGETQYF. As DNA, the CDR3 is TGTGCCAGCGGGGAGGGTAGCGGAGAGACCCAGTACTTC. The rearrangement joins TRBV7-2 to TRBJ2-5, with 7 bases that match TRBD2. Germline V lookup: CDR1 SGHTA, CDR2 FQGNSA. After removal of 8 bases from V and 4 bases from J, the junction contained 7 bases not matched to a gene. This CDR3 region has 13 residues.

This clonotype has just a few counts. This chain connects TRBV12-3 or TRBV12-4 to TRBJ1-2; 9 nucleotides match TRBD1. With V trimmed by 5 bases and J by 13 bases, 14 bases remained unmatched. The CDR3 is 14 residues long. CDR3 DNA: TGTGCCAGCAGTCAGAGCCGGGACAGGGCCGTCTGCACCTTC. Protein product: CASSQSRDRAVCTF.